This T cell receptor (beta chain) emerged from a study of T cell responses to AZD1222 COVID-19 vaccine. The method was immunoSEQ multiplex PCR; TCRdb's version includes in-frame clones alone and lacks a portion of them. The table shows tens of thousands of clones, with about 90% occurring only once. In the case of this clone: No antigen is known for it.

V lost 2 bases to trimming and J lost 0 bases, with 11 bases between them. The CDR3 runs 15 residues. Germline V gene sequence: CDR1 KGHSH, CDR2 LQKENI. Study-wide findings and caveats: It should be noted that donors were predominantly white British and more often female, and clonal diversity was possibly underestimated.

The sequence came from an adult in good health. The chain links TRBV18 to TRBJ2-7, with D possibly matching TRBD2 (6 bases). The material was peripheral blood, obtained on day 0 of AZD1222 vaccination. The CDR3 loop reads CASSPGASASYEQYF. In nucleotides, the CDR3 is TGTGCCAGCTCACCAGGGGCTAGCGCCTCCTACGAGCAGTACTTC.